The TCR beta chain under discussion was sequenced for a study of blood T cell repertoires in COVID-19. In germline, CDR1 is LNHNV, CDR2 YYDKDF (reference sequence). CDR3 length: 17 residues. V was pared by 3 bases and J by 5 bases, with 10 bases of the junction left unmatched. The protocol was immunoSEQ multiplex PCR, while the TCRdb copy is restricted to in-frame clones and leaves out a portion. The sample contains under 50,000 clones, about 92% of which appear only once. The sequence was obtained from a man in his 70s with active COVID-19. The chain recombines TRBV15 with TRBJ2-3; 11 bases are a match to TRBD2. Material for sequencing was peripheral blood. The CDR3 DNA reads TGTGCCACCAGCAGGGAAAAACTAGCGGGAGCTAAAGATACGCAGTATTTT. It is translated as CATSREKLAGAKDTQYF.